Presented here are 11 T cell receptor beta chains from one specimen sequenced in a study of T cells in Graves' hyperthyroidism and ophthalmopathy. Regions amplified from RNA transcripts were the TCR beta CDR3 regions. A first-round RT-PCR of the TCR CDR3 used the HTBI primer set. From the multiplex PCR reads, TCRdb called clonotypes with MiXCR, one entry per CDR3 protein. The data hold around 520,000 distinct CDR3 sequences, with 11% to 15% observed a single time. The sample taken for sequencing was blood. The receptor source for this set is a woman aged 35 to 49 with Graves' hyperthyroidism.

This clonotype was seen at least ten times. The chain uses TRBV12-3 or TRBV12-4 and TRBJ2-7, with D hard to call. This CDR3 has 14 residues. Trimming cost V 3 bases and J 1 base, with 10 bases left between them. DNA for the CDR3: TGTGCCAGCAGTTTTGGATCACAATCCTACGAGCAGTACTTC. It yields the protein CASSFGSQSYEQYF.

This chain links TRBV15 with TRBJ1-4, with TRBD1 identical over 8 bases. Trimming removed 4 bases from V and 4 bases from J; junction bases left unmatched: 5. This CDR3 region has 15 residues. Germline CDR1 LNHNV, CDR2 YYDKDF (reference sequence). This CDR3 is CATSMDRAYNEKLFF. The DNA of the CDR3 is TGTGCCACCAGCATGGACAGGGCCTATAATGAAAAACTGTTTTTT. Supplemented by reference TRBV15 and TRBJ1-4, the full variable domain reads DAMVIQNPRYQVTQFGKPVTLSCSQTLNHNVMYWYQQKSSQAPKLLFHYYDKDFNNEADTPDNFQSRRPNTSFCFLDIRSPGLGDTAMYLCATSMDRAYNEKLFFGSGTQLSVL.

This clonotype was detected many times. The CDR3 DNA sequence: TGTGCCAGCAGTTTTACCGAACCCTCCTACGAGCAGTACTTC. Translation gives CASSFTEPSYEQYF. V is TRBV28 and J is TRBJ2-7; D remains ambiguous. The CDR3 spans 14 residues. The germline V gene has CDR1 MDHEN and CDR2 SYDVKM. Between the trimmed V and J ends, which lost 3 bases and 0 bases, there was a span of 9 bases. The full variable domain, its missing parts supplied by reference TRBV28 and TRBJ2-7, is DVKVTQSSRYLVKRTGEKVFLECVQDMDHENMFWYRQDPGLGLRLIYFSYDVKMKEKGDIPEGYSVSREKKERFSLILESASTNQTSMYLCASSFTEPSYEQYFGPGTRLTVT.

There are a few counts of this clonotype. The genes are TRBV29-1 and TRBJ2-1, with D possibly TRBD1 on 6 matching bases. Deletions cut 3 bases from V and 3 bases from J, with 12 bases between. The CDR3 has 14 residues. CDR1 and CDR2 from the germline V gene are SQVTM and ANQGSEA. The CDR3 DNA is TGCAGCGTTGATTCGGACAGATACTACAATGAGCAGTTCTTC. It translates to CSVDSDRYYNEQFF.

This clonotype has at least ten counts. A clone one base away is much larger, so this may be a read error. The V and J genes are TRBV12-3 or TRBV12-4 and TRBJ2-3; D uncertain. The CDR3 is 11 residues long. The V end lost 6 bases, the J end lost 2 bases, and 3 bases lay between the germline ends. The CDR3 DNA reads TGTGCCAGCAGATTCACAGATACGCAGTATTTT. It yields the protein CASRFTDTQYF.

This clonotype was picked up many times. V gene TRBV4-1 combines with J gene TRBJ1-1; the match to TRBD1 covers 7 bases. Germline-derived CDR1 and CDR2 are MGHRA and YSYEKL. The length of the CDR3 is 17 residues. V trimming: 3 bases; J trimming: 2 bases; junction bases outside the gene matches: 12. The CDR3 reads CASSHDGFGTENTEAFF. In nucleotides, the CDR3 is TGCGCCAGCAGCCATGATGGATTCGGGACAGAAAACACTGAAGCTTTCTTT.

This clonotype has a count of ten or more. This CDR3 is CASSAGWANEQFF. The CDR3, as DNA: TGTGCCAGCAGCGCCGGGTGGGCCAATGAGCAGTTCTTC. This chain connects TRBV11-3 to TRBJ2-1; no reliable D call. This CDR3 is 13 amino acids long. Trimming stripped 5 bases from V and 6 bases from J, with 11 bases between. The germline V gene encodes CDR1 SGHNT and CDR2 YENEEA.

Many counts were recorded for this clonotype. This chain connects TRBV27 to TRBJ2-6; D is possibly TRBD2 (5 bases). V was pared by 3 bases and J by 0 bases, with 15 bases between. The V gene's germline CDR1 is MNHEY and CDR2 SMNVEV (reference sequence). This CDR3 comprises 18 residues. CDR3 DNA sequence: TGTGCCAGCAGTTTGAGTTTTGGGAGTCCCTCTGGGGCCAACGTCCTGACTTTC. Protein: CASSLSFGSPSGANVLTF.

This clonotype was picked up many times. The chain recombines TRBV5-1 with TRBJ1-2, with D maybe TRBD1 (6 bases). The CDR3 spans 13 residues. Germline-derived CDR1 and CDR2 are SGHRS and YFSETQ. Trimming stripped 4 bases from V and 7 bases from J, with 14 bases between. CDR3: CASSIGQIGGYTF. The CDR3 DNA is TGCGCCAGCAGCATCGGACAGATCGGTGGCTACACCTTC.

This clonotype was counted many times. The V and J genes are TRBV20-1 and TRBJ2-7, with D maybe TRBD2 (5 bases). V was shortened by 5 bases and J by 3 bases, with 17 bases between the two germline ends. Germline V lookup: CDR1 DFQATT, CDR2 SNEGSKA (reference sequence). The CDR3 has 14 amino acids. The CDR3 DNA follows: TGCAGTGCTGAAACTGGGAGAGCCGACTACGAGCAGTACTTC. The encoded protein is CSAETGRADYEQYF.

This clonotype showed up many times. The chain is built from TRBV5-5 and TRBJ2-2; 11 positions agree with TRBD2. Germline V CDR1 and CDR2: SGHKS, YYEKEE (reference sequence). Trimming took 4 bases from V and 3 from J; bases not matched to a gene: 5. The CDR3 contains 16 residues. CDR3 amino acids: CASSPRTSGYTGELFF. In DNA form, the CDR3 reads TGTGCCAGCAGCCCCCGGACTAGCGGGTACACCGGGGAGCTGTTTTTT.